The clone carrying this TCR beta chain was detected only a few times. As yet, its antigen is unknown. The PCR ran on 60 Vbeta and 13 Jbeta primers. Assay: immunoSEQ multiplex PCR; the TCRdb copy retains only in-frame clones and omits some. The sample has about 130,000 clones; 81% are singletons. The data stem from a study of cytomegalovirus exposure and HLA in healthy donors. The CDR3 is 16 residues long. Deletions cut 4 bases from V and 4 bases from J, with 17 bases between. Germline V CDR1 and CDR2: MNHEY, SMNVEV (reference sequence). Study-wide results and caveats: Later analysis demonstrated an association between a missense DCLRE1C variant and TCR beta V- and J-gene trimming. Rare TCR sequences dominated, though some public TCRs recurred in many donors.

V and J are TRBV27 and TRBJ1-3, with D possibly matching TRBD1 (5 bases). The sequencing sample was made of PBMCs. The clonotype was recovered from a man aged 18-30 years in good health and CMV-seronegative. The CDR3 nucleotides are TGTGCCAGCAGTTCTGGTGGGGGGGGATCAGGAAACACCATATATTTT. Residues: CASSSGGGGSGNTIYF.